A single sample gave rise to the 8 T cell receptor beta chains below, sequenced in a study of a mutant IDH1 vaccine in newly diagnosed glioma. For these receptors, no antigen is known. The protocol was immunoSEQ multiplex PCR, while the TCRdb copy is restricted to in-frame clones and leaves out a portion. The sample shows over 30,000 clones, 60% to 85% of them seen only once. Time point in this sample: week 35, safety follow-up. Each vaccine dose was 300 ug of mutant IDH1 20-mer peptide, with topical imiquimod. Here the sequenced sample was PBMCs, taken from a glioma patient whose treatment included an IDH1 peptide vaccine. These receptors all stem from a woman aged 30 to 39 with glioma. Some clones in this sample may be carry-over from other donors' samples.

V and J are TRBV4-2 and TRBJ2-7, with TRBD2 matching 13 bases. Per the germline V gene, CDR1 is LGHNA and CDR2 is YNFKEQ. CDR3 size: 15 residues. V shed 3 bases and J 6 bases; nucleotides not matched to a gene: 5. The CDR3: CASSHSGLAGAEQYF. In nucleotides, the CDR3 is TGTGCCAGCAGCCATTCTGGACTAGCGGGAGCCGAGCAGTACTTC.

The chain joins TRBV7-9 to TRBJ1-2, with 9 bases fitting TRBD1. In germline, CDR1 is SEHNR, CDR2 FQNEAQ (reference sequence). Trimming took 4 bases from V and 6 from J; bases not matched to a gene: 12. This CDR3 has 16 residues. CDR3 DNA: TGTGCCAGCAGCTCCTCTTCCCGGGACAGGGTGCATGGCTACACCTTC. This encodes CASSSSSRDRVHGYTF.

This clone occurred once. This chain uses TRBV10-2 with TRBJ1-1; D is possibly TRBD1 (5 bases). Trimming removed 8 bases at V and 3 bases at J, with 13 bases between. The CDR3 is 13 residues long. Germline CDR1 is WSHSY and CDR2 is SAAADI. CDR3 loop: CASGWGGYTEAFF. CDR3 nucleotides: TGCGCCAGCGGGTGGGGGGGATACACTGAAGCTTTCTTT.

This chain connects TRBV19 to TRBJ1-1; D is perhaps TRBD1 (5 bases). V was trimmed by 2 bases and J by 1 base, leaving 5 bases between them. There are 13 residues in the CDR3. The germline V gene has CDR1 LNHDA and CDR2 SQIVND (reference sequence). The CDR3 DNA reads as TGTGCCAGTAGTATACAGGGGAACACTGAAGCTTTCTTT. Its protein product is CASSIQGNTEAFF.

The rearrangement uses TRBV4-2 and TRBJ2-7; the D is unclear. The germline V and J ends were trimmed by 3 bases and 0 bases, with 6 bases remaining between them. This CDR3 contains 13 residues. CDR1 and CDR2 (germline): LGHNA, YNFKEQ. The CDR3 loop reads CASSHLSSYEQYF. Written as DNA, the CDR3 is TGTGCCAGCAGCCACCTCAGCTCCTACGAGCAGTACTTC.

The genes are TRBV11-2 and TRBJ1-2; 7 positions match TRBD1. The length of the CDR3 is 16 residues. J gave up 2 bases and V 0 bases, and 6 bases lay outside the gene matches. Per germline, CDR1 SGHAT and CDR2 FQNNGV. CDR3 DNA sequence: TGTGCCAGCAGCTTAGACCTCAGGACAGGCAACTATGGCTACACCTTC. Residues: CASSLDLRTGNYGYTF.

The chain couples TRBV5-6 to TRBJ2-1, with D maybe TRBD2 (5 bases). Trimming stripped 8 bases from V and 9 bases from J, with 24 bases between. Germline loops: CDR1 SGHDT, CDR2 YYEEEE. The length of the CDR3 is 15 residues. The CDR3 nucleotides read TGTGCCAGTCGATCATCTGCGGAGAAGCGGAGTGAGCAGTTCTTC. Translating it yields CASRSSAEKRSEQFF.

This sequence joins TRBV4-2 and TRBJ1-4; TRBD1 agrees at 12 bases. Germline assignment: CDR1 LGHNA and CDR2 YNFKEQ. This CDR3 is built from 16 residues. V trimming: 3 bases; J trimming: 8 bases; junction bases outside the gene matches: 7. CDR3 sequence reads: CASSQRDRGQKEKLFF. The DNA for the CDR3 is TGTGCCAGCAGCCAGCGGGACAGGGGGCAAAAAGAAAAACTGTTTTTT.